This T cell receptor beta chain was identified in a study of blood T cell repertoires in COVID-19. About the research overall: Donors in the United States, Italy and Spain gave samples during acute or convalescent COVID-19. PBMCs, B-cell-depleted T cells, or T cells were the source of the cDNA or gDNA that made up the material.

In the study's own analysis: Researchers report that nucleated cell counts were estimated from reference gene primer amplification. Here immunoSEQ multiplex PCR was the method, and the copy in TCRdb shows in-frame clones only, minus some. The DNA gave D and trimming, while V, J and clone size come from that table. The sample contains approximately 290,000 clones, around nine tenths of which appear only once. V lost 1 base and J lost 0, with 12 bases in between. Germline V gene lookup returns CDR1 SGHVS and CDR2 FNYEAQ. This CDR3 has 16 amino acids. The chain links TRBV7-6 to TRBJ1-2; no reliable D call. This receptor was identified in a woman aged 55-70 years with acute or convalescent COVID-19. Sequenced sample: peripheral blood. DNA for the CDR3: TGTGCCAGCAGCTTAGTAAAACAGTCCGCTAACTATGGCTACACCTTC. Its translation is CASSLVKQSANYGYTF.